This T cell receptor (beta chain) was obtained from a study of blood T cell repertoires in COVID-19. Study at large: Sample material is recorded as cDNA or gDNA derived from T cells, B-cell-depleted T cells, or PBMCs.

CDR1 and CDR2 from the germline V gene are LGHDT and YNNKEL (reference sequence). The CDR3 loop spans 15 amino acids. The germline V and J ends were trimmed by 3 bases and 6 bases, with 14 bases remaining between them. Cohort placement rested on clinical history that participants reported themselves. Generated by immunoSEQ multiplex PCR, the TCRdb table keeps only in-frame clones and is missing some. The profile covers around 250,000 clones, with 75% to 90% appearing a single time and 1.5% to 2% taken by the ten largest. This chain joins TRBV3-1 (or the pseudogene TRBV3-2) and TRBJ2-2, with D possibly being TRBD1 (5 bases). The sequenced sample was PBMCs or T cells enriched from blood (not recorded which). The TCR originated in a woman aged 45-59 years who had recovered from COVID-19. CDR3 protein: CASSQLGADPGELFF. The CDR3 DNA sequence: TGTGCCAGCAGCCAGTTAGGGGCTGACCCCGGGGAGCTGTTTTTT.